The present entry profiles one T cell receptor (beta chain) with its context. Its target is not known. This entry comes from a study of identical twins. Study-level points and caveats: Shared out-of-frame alpha sequences (those common to twins) showed excess low generation probability.

Unique molecular identifiers were in the cDNA, with template-switch universal primer binding. TCRdb independently ran MiXCR on the 5' RACE reads; one entry per CDR3 protein. The sample yields 450,000 to 650,000 distinct CDR3 sequences, roughly 9.9% seen once. Germline trimming cut 0 bases from V and 6 bases from J; bases unmatched to any gene: 8. CDR1 and CDR2 from the germline V gene are MNHNS and SASEGT. This CDR3 contains 15 residues. These records were also assigned to another study, of yellow fever vaccine responses in identical twins.

The source is a woman under 30 in good health. The chain couples TRBV6-1 to TRBJ2-7; 7 bases line up with TRBD2. Sequenced sample: PBMCs. Here the CDR3 DNA reads TGTGCCAGCAGTGAAGCGGGGAGGGCCTGGGGCGAGCAGTACTTC. Amino acid sequence: CASSEAGRAWGEQYF.